This T cell receptor beta chain was captured in a study of cytomegalovirus exposure and HLA in healthy donors. To note about this clone: Its antigen is undetermined.

Study findings and constraints: TRBV6-2, TRBV6-3 and other indistinguishable V segments were excluded. It was in a later analysis that TCR association rates were seen to vary by HLA locus, highest for DRB1 and lowest for HLA-C. Further analysis was carried out later, and it showed several of the most significant clusters appearing linked to common viral pathogens. Three CMV-associated chains were confirmed in vitro to be specific for CMV antigens.

The PCR made use of 60 Vbeta and 13 Jbeta primers. The method was immunoSEQ multiplex PCR; TCRdb's version includes in-frame clones alone and lacks a portion of them. The sample includes 90,000 to 150,000 clones, around three quarters of them seen just once. CDR1 SGHAT and CDR2 FQNNGV come from the germline V gene. Trimming shortened V by 1 base and J by 8 bases, and 11 bases separated the two germline ends. This CDR3 contains 14 residues. The origin of this receptor is a woman aged 25-40 years in good health and CMV-seropositive. This chain connects TRBV11-2 to TRBJ1-4, with D hard to call. The sample was PBMCs. The CDR3 bases are TGTGCCAGCAGCTTAGGGGCCTTTCGGGAAAAACTGTTTTTT. Translated: CASSLGAFREKLFF.